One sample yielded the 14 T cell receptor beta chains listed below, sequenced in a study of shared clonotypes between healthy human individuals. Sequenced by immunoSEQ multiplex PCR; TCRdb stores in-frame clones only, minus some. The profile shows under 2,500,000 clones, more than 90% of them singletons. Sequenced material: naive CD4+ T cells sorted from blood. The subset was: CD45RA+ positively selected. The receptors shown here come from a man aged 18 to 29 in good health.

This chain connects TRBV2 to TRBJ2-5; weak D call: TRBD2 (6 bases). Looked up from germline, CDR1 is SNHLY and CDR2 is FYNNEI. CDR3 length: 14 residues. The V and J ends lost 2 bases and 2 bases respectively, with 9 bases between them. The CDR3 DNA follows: TGTGCCAGCAGTGAATTTGGGACTCAAGAGACCCAGTACTTC. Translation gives CASSEFGTQETQYF.

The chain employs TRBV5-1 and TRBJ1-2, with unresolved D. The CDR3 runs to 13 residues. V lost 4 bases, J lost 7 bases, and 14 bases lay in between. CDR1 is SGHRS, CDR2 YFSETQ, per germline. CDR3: CASSASGLGGYTF. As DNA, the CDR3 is TGCGCCAGCAGCGCCTCTGGGCTTGGTGGCTACACCTTC.

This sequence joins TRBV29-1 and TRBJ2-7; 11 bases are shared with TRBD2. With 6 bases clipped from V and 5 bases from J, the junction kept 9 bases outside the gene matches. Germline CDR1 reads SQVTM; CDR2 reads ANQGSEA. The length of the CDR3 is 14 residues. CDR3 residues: CSVGRSGRADEQYF. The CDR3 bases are TGCAGCGTAGGCCGTAGCGGGAGGGCTGACGAGCAGTACTTC.

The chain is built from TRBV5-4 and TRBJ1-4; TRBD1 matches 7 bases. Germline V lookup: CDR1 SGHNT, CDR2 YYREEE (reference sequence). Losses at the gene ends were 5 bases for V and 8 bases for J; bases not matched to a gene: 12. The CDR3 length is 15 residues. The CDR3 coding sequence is TGTGCCAGCAGGGCCCACCGGGACAGCCACGAAAAACTGTTTTTT. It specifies CASRAHRDSHEKLFF.

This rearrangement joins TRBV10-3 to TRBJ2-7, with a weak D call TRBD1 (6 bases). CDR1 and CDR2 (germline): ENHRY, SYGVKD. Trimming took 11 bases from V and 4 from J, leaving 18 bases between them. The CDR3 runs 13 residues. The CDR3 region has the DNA TGTGCCCACGCGAACCAGGGGCAGTACGAGCAGTACTTC. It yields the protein CAHANQGQYEQYF.

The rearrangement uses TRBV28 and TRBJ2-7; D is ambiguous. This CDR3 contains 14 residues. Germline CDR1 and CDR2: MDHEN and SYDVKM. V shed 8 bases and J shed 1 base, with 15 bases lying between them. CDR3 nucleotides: TGTGCCAGCCGAACGTCCCTTCAATCCTACGAGCAGTACTTC. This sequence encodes CASRTSLQSYEQYF.

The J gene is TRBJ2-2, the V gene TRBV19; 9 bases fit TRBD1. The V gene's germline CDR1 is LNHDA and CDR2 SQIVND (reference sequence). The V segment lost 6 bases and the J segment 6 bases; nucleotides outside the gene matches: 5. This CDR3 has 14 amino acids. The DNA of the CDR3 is TGTGCCAGTAGCCACAGGGGGCTTGCCGGGGAGCTGTTTTTT. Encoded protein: CASSHRGLAGELFF.

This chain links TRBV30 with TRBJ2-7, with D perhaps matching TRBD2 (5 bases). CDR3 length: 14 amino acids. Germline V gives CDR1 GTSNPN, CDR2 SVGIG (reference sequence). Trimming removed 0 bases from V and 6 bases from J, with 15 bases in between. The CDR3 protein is CAWSVARVLSEQYF. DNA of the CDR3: TGTGCCTGGAGTGTAGCGAGGGTCCTCTCCGAGCAGTACTTC.

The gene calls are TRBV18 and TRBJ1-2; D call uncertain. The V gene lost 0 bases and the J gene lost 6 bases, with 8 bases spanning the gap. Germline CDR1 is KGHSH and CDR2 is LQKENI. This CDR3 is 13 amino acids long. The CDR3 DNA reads TGTGCCAGCTCACCACCGGGTGGAAATGGCTACACCTTC. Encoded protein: CASSPPGGNGYTF.

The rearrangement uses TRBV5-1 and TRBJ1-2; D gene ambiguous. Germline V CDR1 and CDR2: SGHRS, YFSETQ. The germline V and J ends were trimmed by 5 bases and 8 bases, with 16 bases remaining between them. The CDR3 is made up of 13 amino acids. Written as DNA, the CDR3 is TGCGCCAGCAGTCCCGGGTCCGGCGAAGGCTACACCTTC. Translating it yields CASSPGSGEGYTF.

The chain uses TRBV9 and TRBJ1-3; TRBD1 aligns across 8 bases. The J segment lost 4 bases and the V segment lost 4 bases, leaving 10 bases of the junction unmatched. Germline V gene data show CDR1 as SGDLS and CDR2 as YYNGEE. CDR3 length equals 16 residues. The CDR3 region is CASSKDPQGAGNTIYF. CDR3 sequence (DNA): TGTGCCAGCAGCAAGGACCCCCAGGGGGCCGGAAACACCATATATTTT.

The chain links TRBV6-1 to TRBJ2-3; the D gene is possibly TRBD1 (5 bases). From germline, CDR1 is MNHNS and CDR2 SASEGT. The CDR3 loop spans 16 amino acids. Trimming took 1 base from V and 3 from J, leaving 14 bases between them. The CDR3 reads CASSEGGSTRTDTQYF. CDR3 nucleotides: TGTGCCAGCAGTGAAGGGGGCTCTACTCGGACAGATACGCAGTATTTT.

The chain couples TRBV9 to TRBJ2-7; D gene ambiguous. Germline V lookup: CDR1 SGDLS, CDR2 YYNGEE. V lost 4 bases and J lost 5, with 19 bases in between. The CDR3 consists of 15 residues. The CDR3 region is CASSPTTHQFNEQYF. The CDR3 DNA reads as TGTGCCAGCAGCCCAACGACACACCAGTTCAACGAGCAGTACTTC.

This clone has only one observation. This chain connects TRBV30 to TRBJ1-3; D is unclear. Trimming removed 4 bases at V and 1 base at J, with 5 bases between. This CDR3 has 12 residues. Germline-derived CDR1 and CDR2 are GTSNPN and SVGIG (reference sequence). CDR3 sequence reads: CAWTLSGNTIYF. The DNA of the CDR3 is TGTGCCTGGACCTTGTCTGGAAACACCATATATTTT.